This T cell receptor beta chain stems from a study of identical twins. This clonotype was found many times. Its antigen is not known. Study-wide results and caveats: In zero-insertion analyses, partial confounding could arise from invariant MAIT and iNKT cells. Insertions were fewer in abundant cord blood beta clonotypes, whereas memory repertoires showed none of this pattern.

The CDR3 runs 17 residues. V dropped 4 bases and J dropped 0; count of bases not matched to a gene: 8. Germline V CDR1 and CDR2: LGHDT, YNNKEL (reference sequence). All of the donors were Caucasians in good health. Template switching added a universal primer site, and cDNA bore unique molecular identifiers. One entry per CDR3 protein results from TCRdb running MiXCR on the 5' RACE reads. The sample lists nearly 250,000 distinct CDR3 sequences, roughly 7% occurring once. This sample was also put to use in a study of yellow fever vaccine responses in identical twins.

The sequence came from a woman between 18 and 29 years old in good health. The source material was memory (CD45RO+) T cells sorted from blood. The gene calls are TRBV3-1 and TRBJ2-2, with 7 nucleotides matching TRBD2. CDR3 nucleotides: TGTGCCAGCAGCCGGCGGGTAGCGGGCGCGAACACCGGGGAGCTGTTTTTT. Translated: CASSRRVAGANTGELFF.